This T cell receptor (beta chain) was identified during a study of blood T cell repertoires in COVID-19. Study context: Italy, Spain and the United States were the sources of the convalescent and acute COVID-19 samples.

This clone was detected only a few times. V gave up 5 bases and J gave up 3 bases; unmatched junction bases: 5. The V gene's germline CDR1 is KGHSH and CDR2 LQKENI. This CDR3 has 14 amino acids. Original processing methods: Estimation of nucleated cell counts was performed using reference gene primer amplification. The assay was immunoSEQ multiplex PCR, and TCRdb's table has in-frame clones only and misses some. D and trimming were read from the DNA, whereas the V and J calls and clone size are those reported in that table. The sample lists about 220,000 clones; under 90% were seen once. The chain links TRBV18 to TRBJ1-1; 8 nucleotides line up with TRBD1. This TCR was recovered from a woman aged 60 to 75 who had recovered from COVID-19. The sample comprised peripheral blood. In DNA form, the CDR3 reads TGTGCCAGCTCAGAAAACAGGGGGGACACTGAAGCTTTCTTT. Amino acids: CASSENRGDTEAFF.